The 3 T cell receptor beta chains below were found in one sample sequenced in a study of shared clonotypes between healthy human individuals. This table comes from immunoSEQ multiplex PCR, and its TCRdb copy is limited to in-frame clones, with some not included. The data contain around 500,000 clones, over 75% of them seen just once; the ten biggest clones take up about 13%. The sequenced sample was PBMCs. Receptor source: a woman between 40 and 55 years old in good health. Some clones in this sample may be carry-over from other donors' samples.

The genes are TRBV9 and TRBJ2-7; TRBD1 might be the D (6 bases). Trimming removed 4 bases at V and 6 bases at J, with 17 bases between. The CDR3 is 14 amino acids. Germline V gives CDR1 SGDLS, CDR2 YYNGEE. Here the CDR3 DNA reads TGTGCCAGCAGCCTCCGGGACAACGTGGGCGAGCAGTACTTC. It encodes CASSLRDNVGEQYF.

This chain connects TRBV29-1 to TRBJ1-1; D gene uncertain. The CDR3 loop spans 12 amino acids. Germline V lookup: CDR1 SQVTM, CDR2 ANQGSEA. V lost 7 bases, J lost 6 bases, and 15 bases lay in between. The CDR3 DNA sequence: TGCAGCGGTTACGGGAACATGCCTGAAGCTTTCTTT. Translation: CSGYGNMPEAFF.

The rearrangement links TRBV4-1 to TRBJ2-1; TRBD2 aligns across 8 bases. CDR3 length: 15 amino acids. V lost 4 bases, J lost 5 bases, and 7 bases stayed unmatched. The germline V gene encodes CDR1 MGHRA and CDR2 YSYEKL. CDR3 DNA: TGCGCCAGCAGCCTTGTAGCGGGATTTAACAATGAGCAGTTCTTC. This encodes CASSLVAGFNNEQFF.